Sequencing of this T cell receptor (beta chain) was carried out in a study of T cells in Graves' hyperthyroidism and ophthalmopathy. About the research overall: Once the initial diagnosis was made, peripheral blood was obtained before any treatment.

Lactation, pregnancy, other autoimmune disease or uncontrolled infection led to exclusion of patients. PBMCs were derived from approximately 10 ml fresh peripheral blood. Only a few counts were recorded for this clonotype. The CDR3 runs to 14 residues. Germline V lookup: CDR1 MDHEN, CDR2 SYDVKM. The V end lost 2 bases, the J end lost 1 base, and 8 bases lay between the germline ends. There were TCR beta CDR3 regions amplified from RNA transcripts. The TCR CDR3 was amplified in a first-round RT-PCR using the HTBI primer set. TCRdb re-called the multiplex PCR reads through MiXCR, storing one row per CDR3 protein. In the table there are 600,000 to 800,000 distinct CDR3 sequences, 35% of which are singletons.

The receptor was isolated from a woman aged 40 to 50 with Graves' hyperthyroidism. The chain joins TRBV28 to TRBJ1-1, with D uncertain. Material for sequencing was blood. The CDR3 reads CASSLNEANTEAFF. For the CDR3, the DNA is TGTGCCAGCAGTTTAAATGAAGCGAACACTGAAGCTTTCTTT.